The clone carrying this T cell receptor beta chain was observed a single time. The sample originates from a study of blood T cell repertoires in COVID-19. In the study overall: Symptom resolution, clearance, or two negative PCRs marked donors in Cohort 3 as recovered.

Germline CDR1 and CDR2: MNHEY and SMNVEV (reference sequence). V shed 5 bases and J shed 0 bases, with 11 bases lying between them. The CDR3 covers 15 residues. Produced via immunoSEQ multiplex PCR; TCRdb's table is partial and in-frame only. Here the sample spans roughly 190,000 clones, about 88% being singletons. The gene calls are TRBV27 and TRBJ1-3; D not resolved. The TCR comes from a woman in her 40s in a cohort exposed to, infected with or recovered from COVID-19 (not recorded which). The sample comprised PBMCs or T cells enriched from blood (not recorded which). The CDR3 sequence is CASSPGLTSGNTIYF. The DNA for the CDR3 is TGTGCCAGCAGTCCCGGACTGACCTCTGGAAACACCATATATTTT.